One and the same sample provided the 21 T cell receptor beta chains below, sequenced in a study of post-analysis software for immune sequencing data. Regarding the study as a whole: Several TRBV segments occurring more often in patients than controls included TRBV5-6, TRBV5-1 and TRBV20-1.

No cognate antigen is known for these TCRs. Unique molecular identifiers featured in each of the TCR beta cDNA libraries. MiXCR was run by TCRdb on the PCR reads, yielding one entry per CDR3 protein. The sample yields roughly 800,000 distinct CDR3 sequences, about half seen once. Specimen: blood. The receptors originated from a girl aged 5-17 years with multiple sclerosis.

This clonotype was picked up one time. This chain uses TRBV15 with TRBJ2-7, with TRBD2 matching over 10 bases. The germline V gene has CDR1 LNHNV and CDR2 YYDKDF (reference sequence). Unmatched junction bases numbered 6, after V lost 3 bases and J lost 1 base. This CDR3 comprises 16 residues. CDR3 region: CATSSQRLAGSYEQYF. The CDR3, as DNA: TGTGCCACCAGCAGCCAACGACTAGCGGGTTCCTACGAGCAGTACTTC.

The V call is TRBV6-2 or TRBV6-3, the J call TRBJ2-3; 9 nucleotides match TRBD2. There are 14 residues in the CDR3. The germline CDR1 and CDR2 sequences are MNHEY and SVGEGT. Written as DNA, the CDR3 is TGTGCAGGGGCGGGAGGGCCGAGGAGTGATACGCAGTATTTT. Residues: CAGAGGPRSDTQYF.

The chain has TRBV28 and TRBJ2-5; TRBD2 matches at 7 bases. Germline loops: CDR1 MDHEN, CDR2 SYDVKM. The CDR3 has 14 amino acids. The V and J ends lost 2 bases and 5 bases, in that order; junction bases with no gene match: 5. The CDR3 loop reads CASSLAGGMETQYF. In nucleotides, the CDR3 is TGTGCCAGCAGTTTAGCCGGGGGGATGGAGACCCAGTACTTC. Full variable domain (missing parts from reference TRBV28 and TRBJ2-5): DVKVTQSSRYLVKRTGEKVFLECVQDMDHENMFWYRQDPGLGLRLIYFSYDVKMKEKGDIPEGYSVSREKKERFSLILESASTNQTSMYLCASSLAGGMETQYFGPGTRLLVL.

This clonotype was picked up many times. The gene calls are TRBV29-1 and TRBJ2-7; a weak D match, TRBD2 (5 bases). The V gene's germline CDR1 is SQVTM and CDR2 ANQGSEA. V lost 5 bases and J lost 7, with 18 bases in between. The CDR3 is 13 residues long. The CDR3 loop is CSVNRLSAGEQYF. The CDR3 DNA is TGCAGCGTTAACAGACTTTCGGCGGGTGAGCAGTACTTC.

This clonotype was found a few times. The rearrangement joins TRBV5-6 to TRBJ1-2; D is perhaps TRBD1 (5 bases). Trimming removed 4 bases from V and 4 bases from J, with 20 bases in between. CDR1 SGHDT and CDR2 YYEEEE come from the germline V gene. The CDR3 runs to 16 residues. This chain's CDR3 is CASSPQPDTDPYGYTF. The CDR3 region has the DNA TGTGCCAGCAGCCCACAGCCGGACACAGACCCCTATGGCTACACCTTC.

This clonotype was observed a handful of times. V gene TRBV5-1 combines with J gene TRBJ1-1, with D perhaps matching TRBD1 (5 bases). Germline loops: CDR1 SGHRS, CDR2 YFSETQ. V was clipped by 0 bases and J by 0 bases, with 9 bases between them. The CDR3 is 15 amino acids. CDR3 nucleotide sequence: TGCGCCAGCAGCTTGGTTGCGGACATGAACACTGAAGCTTTCTTT. Encoded protein: CASSLVADMNTEAFF.

The chain joins TRBV29-1 to TRBJ2-7, with D tentatively TRBD1 or TRBD2 (7 bases each). Germline-derived CDR1 and CDR2 are SQVTM and ANQGSEA. The CDR3 is 14 amino acids. V lost 4 bases and J lost 3, with 16 bases in between. The CDR3 loop is CSVASGTVFYEQYF. The DNA for the CDR3 is TGCAGCGTTGCGAGCGGGACAGTCTTCTACGAGCAGTACTTC.

This sequence joins TRBV25-1 and TRBJ1-2, with D maybe TRBD1 (5 bases). V was clipped by 1 base and J by 4 bases, with 10 bases between them. The CDR3 covers 14 residues. CDR1 MGHDK and CDR2 SYGVNS come from the germline V gene. The CDR3 bases are TGTGCCAGCAGTGAATGGGGGGGGATCTATGGCTACACCTTC. Translating gives CASSEWGGIYGYTF.

This clonotype was picked up a small number of times. V usage is TRBV7-2 and J usage is TRBJ2-7, with unresolved D. The CDR3 is 13 residues long. The germline V and J ends were trimmed by 5 bases and 3 bases, with 11 bases remaining between them. The V gene's germline CDR1 is SGHTA and CDR2 FQGNSA. The CDR3 coding sequence is TGTGCCAGCAGCGTGGGCCCAGGCTACGAGCAGTACTTC. It yields the protein CASSVGPGYEQYF. The complete variable domain, with remaining parts taken from reference TRBV7-2 and TRBJ2-7, reads GAGVSQSPSNKVTEKGKDVELRCDPISGHTALYWYRQSLGQGLEFLIYFQGNSAPDKSGLPSDRFSAERTGGSVSTLTIQRTQQEDSAVYLCASSVGPGYEQYFGPGTRLTVT.

The V call is TRBV20-1, the J call TRBJ1-2, with D unresolved. The CDR3 is made up of 13 amino acids. In germline, CDR1 is DFQATT, CDR2 SNEGSKA (reference sequence). Trimming shortened V by 0 bases and J by 6 bases, and 11 bases separated the two germline ends. The CDR3 loop reads CSARDGPENGYTF. In DNA, the CDR3 is TGCAGTGCTAGAGATGGGCCAGAGAATGGCTACACCTTC.

V is TRBV5-6 and J is TRBJ2-1; D tentatively fits TRBD1 or TRBD2 (5 bases each). The CDR3 sequence is 15 residues long. From germline, CDR1 is SGHDT and CDR2 YYEEEE. The CDR3 coding sequence is TGTTCTTCGGGGACCCCAGGTAGCCCCTACAATGAGCAGTTCTTC. Translating gives CSSGTPGSPYNEQFF.

The DNA of the CDR3 is TGCAGCGCTGGTTGGGACAGGGGCGAAAAACTGTTTTTT. This gives the protein CSAGWDRGEKLFF. This chain uses TRBV29-1 with TRBJ1-4; TRBD1 matches at 10 bases. This CDR3 has 13 amino acids. V dropped 7 bases and J dropped 8; count of bases not matched to a gene: 7. Germline CDR1 reads SQVTM; CDR2 reads ANQGSEA.

J is TRBJ1-1 and V is TRBV29-1; TRBD1 is a possible D gene (6 bases). CDR3 length: 13 residues. The V gene lost 6 bases and the J gene lost 4 bases, with 15 bases spanning the gap. CDR1 is SQVTM, CDR2 ANQGSEA, per germline. The CDR3 DNA follows: TGCAGCGTCTCGGGACAAGGGACCACTGAAGCTTTCTTT. Its translation is CSVSGQGTTEAFF.

The chain carries TRBV20-1 and TRBJ2-5; 7 nucleotides agree with TRBD1. With 1 base clipped from V and 6 bases from J, the junction kept 2 bases outside the gene matches. Per germline, CDR1 DFQATT and CDR2 SNEGSKA (reference sequence). The CDR3 consists of 12 residues. This chain's CDR3 is CSARGQGQTQYF. In nucleotides, the CDR3 is TGCAGTGCTAGAGGACAGGGACAGACCCAGTACTTC.

The chain combines TRBV28 with TRBJ2-3; D is ambiguous. Germline loops: CDR1 MDHEN, CDR2 SYDVKM. This CDR3 spans 12 amino acids. V shed 5 bases and J shed 6 bases, with 9 bases lying between them. The CDR3 DNA sequence: TGTGCCAGCAGTGCATACCTGGATACGCAGTATTTT. It encodes CASSAYLDTQYF.

In this sample, this clonotype turned up a few times. The V gene is TRBV9, the J gene TRBJ2-1; no clear D gene. The CDR3 runs 16 residues. The V and J ends lost 0 bases and 9 bases respectively, with 19 bases between them. Germline CDR1 and CDR2: SGDLS and YYNGEE. The CDR3 here is CASSVASTYLISEQFF. As DNA, the CDR3 is TGTGCCAGCAGCGTAGCTTCGACATATCTAATCAGTGAGCAGTTCTTC.

The rearrangement links TRBV7-9 to TRBJ1-2, with 10 positions matching TRBD1. Trimming removed 5 bases from V and 13 bases from J; junction bases left unmatched: 7. The CDR3 is 12 residues long. Germline V gives CDR1 SEHNR, CDR2 FQNEAQ (reference sequence). CDR3 nucleotides: TGTGCCAGCAGCCCAGGGACAGGGGCGGGCACCTTC. It codes for CASSPGTGAGTF.

CDR3 amino acids: CASSLSARQGQETQYF. The CDR3 nucleotides read TGTGCCAGCAGTTTATCGGCGAGACAGGGACAAGAGACCCAGTACTTC. The gene calls are TRBV27 and TRBJ2-5; 7 nucleotides match TRBD1. CDR1 MNHEY and CDR2 SMNVEV come from the germline V gene (reference sequence). Unmatched junction bases numbered 6, after V lost 0 bases and J lost 2 bases. This CDR3 contains 16 residues.

The CDR3: CASSEALLNEQFF. In DNA form, the CDR3 reads TGTGCCAGCAGTGAAGCCCTACTGAATGAGCAGTTCTTC. The rearrangement links TRBV6-1 to TRBJ2-1; D not resolved. From germline, CDR1 is MNHNS and CDR2 SASEGT. V lost 0 bases to trimming and J lost 7 bases, with 7 bases between them. The CDR3 has 13 residues.

This clonotype turned up a few times. The rearrangement uses TRBV15 and TRBJ1-2; D is perhaps TRBD1 (5 bases). The CDR3 extends over 16 amino acids. Per the germline V gene, CDR1 is LNHNV and CDR2 is YYDKDF (reference sequence). V dropped 1 base and J dropped 3 bases, with 15 bases sitting between them. CDR3 loop: CATSRGAGEADYGYTF. In DNA, the CDR3 is TGTGCCACCAGCAGAGGAGCGGGGGAGGCGGACTATGGCTACACCTTC. The whole variable domain, filled in from reference TRBV15 and TRBJ1-2, reads DAMVIQNPRYQVTQFGKPVTLSCSQTLNHNVMYWYQQKSSQAPKLLFHYYDKDFNNEADTPDNFQSRRPNTSFCFLDIRSPGLGDTAMYLCATSRGAGEADYGYTFGSGTRLTVV.

This clonotype has more than one count but fewer than ten. The chain joins TRBV6-2 or TRBV6-3 to TRBJ2-1; 7 bases align to TRBD1. Unmatched junction bases numbered 8, after V lost 6 bases and J lost 3 bases. This CDR3 has 15 amino acids. CDR1 is MNHEY and CDR2 is SVGEGT in the germline V gene. The CDR3 reads CASRKDRSNYNEQFF. CDR3 DNA sequence: TGTGCCAGCAGAAAGGACAGGAGTAACTACAATGAGCAGTTCTTC.